The 30 T cell receptor beta chains given below trace back to one sample, sequenced in a study of memory CD4+ T cells and cytomegalovirus serostatus. Clones were sequenced by immunoSEQ multiplex PCR, and TCRdb holds only the in-frame ones, with some missing. Of about 62,000 clones in the sample, 75% to 80% were seen once. The sort gate was single viable CD3+CD4+CD8-CD45RO+ cells for memory CD4+ T cells. Material for sequencing was memory CD4+ T cells from blood. The receptors were gathered from an adult in good health and CMV-seropositive.

The chain employs TRBV7-9 and TRBJ1-1; D possibly corresponds to TRBD1 (5 bases). The CDR3 length is 16 residues. Trimming cost V 5 bases and J 5 bases, with 21 bases left between them. Germline V gives CDR1 SEHNR, CDR2 FQNEAQ (reference sequence). The CDR3: CASSPSGGAGMTEAFF. The CDR3 nucleotides read TGTGCCAGCAGCCCTAGCGGAGGGGCGGGGATGACTGAAGCTTTCTTT.

The V and J genes are TRBV2 and TRBJ2-7, with 13 positions matching TRBD2. The CDR3 has 15 residues. J lost 3 bases, V lost 8 bases, and 7 bases had no gene match. Per germline, CDR1 SNHLY and CDR2 FYNNEI. In DNA form, the CDR3 reads TGTGCCAGCGGGACTAGCGGGGCCCAAATCTACGAGCAGTACTTC. Amino acid sequence: CASGTSGAQIYEQYF.

The CDR3 sequence: CASRPTGVGGETQYF. CDR3 nucleotides: TGTGCCAGCAGACCTACCGGGGTTGGTGGCGAGACCCAGTACTTC. J is TRBJ2-5 and V is TRBV11-2; TRBD2 might be the D (5 bases). CDR1 and CDR2 (germline): SGHAT, FQNNGV. The CDR3 has 15 residues. V was cut by 6 bases and J by 5 bases, with 19 bases left in between. Filled out from reference TRBV11-2 and TRBJ2-5, the complete variable domain reads EAGVAQSPRYKIIEKRQSVAFWCNPISGHATLYWYQQILGQGPKLLIQFQNNGVVDDSQLPKDRFSAERLKGVDSTLKIQPAKLEDSAVYLCASRPTGVGGETQYFGPGTRLLVL.

In its sample, this clone was seen once. The chain recombines TRBV5-1 with TRBJ2-2; the match to TRBD1 covers 10 bases. The ends lost 3 bases at V and 1 base at J; junction bases unmatched: 3. CDR3 length equals 16 residues. Germline V gene lookup returns CDR1 SGHRS and CDR2 YFSETQ. The CDR3 bases are TGCGCCAGCAGCTATCGGACAGGGGGGAACACCGGGGAGCTGTTTTTT. It specifies CASSYRTGGNTGELFF. The full variable domain, completed using reference TRBV5-1 and TRBJ2-2, is KAGVTQTPRYLIKTRGQQVTLSCSPISGHRSVSWYQQTPGQGLQFLFEYFSETQRNKGNFPGRFSGRQFSNSRSEMNVSTLELGDSALYLCASSYRTGGNTGELFFGEGSRLTVL.

In its sample, this clone was seen once. The genes are TRBV7-2 and TRBJ1-2; no reliable D call. From germline, CDR1 is SGHTA and CDR2 FQGNSA. The CDR3 is 13 residues long. Trimming cost V 7 bases and J 7 bases, with 16 bases left between them. CDR3 loop: CASKMAGFFGYTF. The CDR3 nucleotides are TGTGCCAGCAAAATGGCGGGGTTTTTTGGCTACACCTTC.

The chain is built from TRBV11-3 and TRBJ2-2; 9 bases are a match to TRBD1. Germline trimming cut 5 bases from V and 6 bases from J; bases unmatched to any gene: 4. The germline gives CDR1 SGHNT, CDR2 YENEEA. The CDR3 has 14 residues. CDR3 sequence (DNA): TGTGCCAGCAGCCCGCGGACAGGGGCCGGGGAGCTGTTTTTT. Translating gives CASSPRTGAGELFF.

The V and J genes are TRBV5-1 and TRBJ2-7; TRBD2 matches at 13 bases. Looked up from germline, CDR1 is SGHRS and CDR2 is YFSETQ. The trim removed 0 bases at V and 4 bases at J, leaving 7 bases unmatched. This CDR3 is built from 17 residues. The CDR3 spells CASSLGGTSGNRYEQYF. Here the CDR3 DNA reads TGCGCCAGCAGCTTGGGAGGGACTAGCGGGAACCGGTACGAGCAGTACTTC.

The table lists this clone with a few counts. The J gene is TRBJ2-2, the V gene TRBV4-2; D is tentatively TRBD1 or TRBD2 (5 bases each). V was clipped by 0 bases and J by 4 bases, with 12 bases between them. Germline assignment: CDR1 LGHNA and CDR2 YNFKEQ. CDR3 length: 16 amino acids. Here the CDR3 DNA reads TGTGCCAGCAGCCAAGATTCGGGACCATCCACCGGGGAGCTGTTTTTT. Protein: CASSQDSGPSTGELFF.

This chain joins TRBV5-1 and TRBJ2-7; D possibly uses TRBD1 or TRBD2 (5 bases each). Trimming took off 3 bases at V and 3 bases at J, with 16 bases between the two ends. The CDR3 consists of 15 residues. Germline CDR1 reads SGHRS; CDR2 reads YFSETQ. CDR3: CASSSGPDTNYEQYF. The CDR3 DNA reads TGCGCCAGCAGCTCGGGGCCGGACACGAACTACGAGCAGTACTTC.

The CDR3 loop is CASSLARQGEQFF. Written as DNA, the CDR3 is TGCGCCAGCAGCTTGGCGAGGCAGGGAGAGCAGTTCTTC. The rearrangement joins TRBV5-1 to TRBJ2-1, with D possibly being TRBD1 (5 bases). Per the germline V gene, CDR1 is SGHRS and CDR2 is YFSETQ. The V end was cut by 0 bases, the J end by 10 bases, with 11 bases between. There are 13 residues in the CDR3.

The genes are TRBV4-3 and TRBJ2-2; 16 nucleotides line up with TRBD2. Per germline, CDR1 LGHNA and CDR2 YSLEER. V lost 8 bases, J lost 6 bases, and 6 bases stayed unmatched. The CDR3 runs 16 residues. The CDR3 bases are TGCGCCAGCGCCGGGACTAGCGGGAGGGGGTCCGGGGAGCTGTTTTTT. This translates into CASAGTSGRGSGELFF.

CDR3 bases: TGTGCCAGCACCCCCCGACCACCGGAGTCCAATGAGCAGTTCTTC. Its translation: CASTPRPPESNEQFF. This chain connects TRBV28 to TRBJ2-1; D gene uncertain. This CDR3 comprises 15 residues. V lost 7 bases and J lost 6, with 19 bases in between. The V gene's germline CDR1 is MDHEN and CDR2 SYDVKM.

Remarks on this clone: At one of its ends the junction is not consistent with the germline gene, which may arise from a read error. This sequence joins TRBV7-7 and TRBJ1-1; weak D call: TRBD1 (6 bases). CDR3 size: 16 residues. CDR1 SSHAT and CDR2 FNYEAQ come from the germline V gene (reference sequence). The chain's CDR3 is CASSPWTDTKNTEAFF. The CDR3 bases are TGTGCTAGCAGCCCTTGGACAGATACAAAGAACACTGAAGCTTTCTTT.

The J gene is TRBJ1-2, the V gene TRBV7-2; tentatively, D is TRBD1 (6 bases). The CDR3 is 14 amino acids. Germline lookup yields CDR1 SGHTA and CDR2 FQGNSA. V was shortened by 6 bases and J by 9 bases, with 20 bases between the two germline ends. The CDR3 is CASSSSEQGYSYTF. The CDR3 DNA sequence: TGTGCCAGCAGTTCCTCAGAACAGGGATATAGCTACACCTTC.

The chain employs TRBV6-7 and TRBJ1-5; 7 bases line up with TRBD1. TRBV6-7 is an ORF for which the function is uncertain. J gave up 6 bases and V 8 bases, and 13 bases lay outside the gene matches. The CDR3 is 15 amino acids. In DNA, the CDR3 is TGTGCCAGCCCCAGAGGGGGCCCACCCGGTCAGCCCCAGCATTTT. Translated, it gives CASPRGGPPGQPQHF.

This clone was found once. This rearrangement joins TRBV18 to TRBJ2-3; D gene unclear. The length of the CDR3 is 14 residues. V lost 2 bases, J lost 0 bases, and 6 bases lay in between. CDR1 is KGHSH and CDR2 is LQKENI in the germline V gene. CDR3 loop: CASSPGRSTDTQYF. DNA for the CDR3: TGTGCCAGCTCACCAGGCAGGAGCACAGATACGCAGTATTTT. The variable domain in full, with the rest retrieved from reference TRBV18 and TRBJ2-3, is NAGVMQNPRHLVRRRGQEARLRCSPMKGHSHVYWYRQLPEEGLKFMVYLQKENIIDESGMPKERFSAEFPKEGPSILRIQQVVRGDSAAYFCASSPGRSTDTQYFGPGTRLTVL.

The chain has TRBV10-1 and TRBJ1-5; D may be TRBD1 (5 bases). The CDR3 contains 13 residues. V was clipped by 6 bases and J by 9 bases, with 15 bases between them. Looked up from germline, CDR1 is WNHNN and CDR2 is SYGVQD (reference sequence). The CDR3, as DNA: TGCGCCAGCAGCCTAGACCGGGGGGGGCCCCAGCATTTT. Its translation: CASSLDRGGPQHF.

This clone was counted once. This CDR3 reads CASSVDRGPTDTQYF. CDR3 DNA sequence: TGTGCCAGCAGCGTCGACAGGGGGCCGACAGATACGCAGTATTTT. V gene TRBV7-2 combines with J gene TRBJ2-3, with 10 bases that match TRBD1. This CDR3 has 15 amino acids. Germline CDR1 reads SGHTA; CDR2 reads FQGNSA. Losses at the gene ends were 5 bases for V and 3 bases for J; bases not matched to a gene: 5.

This clone was picked up a small number of times. The chain couples TRBV4-3 to TRBJ1-5; no definite D call. Germline CDR1 LGHNA, CDR2 YSLEER. V was pared by 0 bases and J by 7 bases, with 7 bases between. The CDR3 is 13 residues long. CDR3 amino acids: CASSQERNQPQHF. The DNA for the CDR3 is TGCGCCAGCAGCCAAGAACGGAACCAGCCCCAGCATTTT.

This chain connects TRBV9 to TRBJ2-7; maybe TRBD1 (6 bases). The CDR3 has 14 residues. Per germline, CDR1 SGDLS and CDR2 YYNGEE. The V end lost 3 bases, the J end lost 2 bases, and 12 bases lay between the germline ends. The CDR3 loop is CASSGNRVPYEQYF. CDR3 DNA sequence: TGTGCCAGCAGCGGCAACAGGGTGCCCTACGAGCAGTACTTC.

The rearrangement joins TRBV6-6 to TRBJ1-4; tentative D call: TRBD1 (5 bases). Per germline, CDR1 MNHNY and CDR2 SVGAGI (reference sequence). Trimming left V 5 bases short and J 8 bases short, with 9 bases between. The CDR3 is 12 residues long. Written as DNA, the CDR3 is TGTGCCAGCAGTCCCCGGGGGGAAAAACTGTTTTTT. Translated, it gives CASSPRGEKLFF.

CDR3 residues: CASGQVATNEKLFF. Here the CDR3 DNA reads TGTGCCAGCGGTCAGGTGGCAACTAATGAAAAACTGTTTTTT. The rearrangement uses TRBV27 and TRBJ1-4; D not resolved. CDR3 length: 14 amino acids. CDR1 and CDR2 from the germline V gene are MNHEY and SMNVEV (reference sequence). Trimming pared 8 bases from V and 0 bases from J, leaving 10 bases between. The full variable domain, with the rest looked up from reference TRBV27 and TRBJ1-4, is EAQVTQNPRYLITVTGKKLTVTCSQNMNHEYMSWYRQDPGLGLRQIYYSMNVEVTDKGDVPEGYKVSRKEKRNFPLILESPSPNQTSLYFCASGQVATNEKLFFGSGTQLSVL.

V usage is TRBV6-1 and J usage is TRBJ1-1; 10 bases match TRBD1. This CDR3 has 14 amino acids. The germline gives CDR1 MNHNS, CDR2 SASEGT. V shed 7 bases and J 4 bases; nucleotides not matched to a gene: 6. The CDR3 region is CASTETGGLTEAFF. As DNA, the CDR3 is TGTGCCAGCACCGAGACAGGGGGCCTCACTGAAGCTTTCTTT.

CDR3 amino acids: CAWSGGGATDTQYF. As DNA, the CDR3 is TGTGCCTGGAGCGGCGGGGGGGCCACAGATACGCAGTATTTT. The chain is built from TRBV30 and TRBJ2-3, with 9 positions matching TRBD2. CDR3 size: 14 residues. V lost 3 bases to trimming and J lost 2 bases; unmatched junction nucleotides: 3. The germline V gene encodes CDR1 GTSNPN and CDR2 SVGIG (reference sequence).

The chain employs TRBV21-1 and TRBJ2-4; the table's D call of TRBD1 was not tested on the DNA. TRBV21-1 represents a pseudogene. The CDR3 totals 14 residues. CDR3 coding DNA: TGTGCCAGCAGCAGCGGGACAGGGGAAAACATTCAGTACTTC. This encodes CASSSGTGENIQYF.

The chain uses TRBV28 and TRBJ2-1; D uncertain. CDR3 length: 16 amino acids. V was clipped by 3 bases and J by 4 bases, with 16 bases between them. Germline CDR1 and CDR2: MDHEN and SYDVKM. The CDR3 sequence: CASSFSAVGPYNEQFF. In DNA, the CDR3 is TGTGCCAGCAGTTTTTCCGCGGTGGGTCCGTACAATGAGCAGTTCTTC.

This rearrangement joins TRBV7-9 to TRBJ2-3, with TRBD1 identical over 7 bases. The V segment lost 5 bases and the J segment 0 bases; nucleotides outside the gene matches: 5. The CDR3 has 15 amino acids. Per the germline V gene, CDR1 is SEHNR and CDR2 is FQNEAQ (reference sequence). CDR3 protein: CASSLTGASTDTQYF. The CDR3 DNA reads TGTGCCAGCAGCCTAACAGGGGCTAGCACAGATACGCAGTATTTT.

The rearrangement uses TRBV30 and TRBJ2-5; D gene unclear. The CDR3 loop spans 13 amino acids. Germline lookup yields CDR1 GTSNPN and CDR2 SVGIG (reference sequence). V lost 0 bases to trimming and J lost 7 bases, with 12 bases between them. The CDR3, as DNA: TGTGCCTGGAGTGTACACGGGCCGGGGACCCAGTACTTC. This translates into CAWSVHGPGTQYF.

V and J are TRBV5-1 and TRBJ2-5; a weak D match, TRBD1 (7 bases). CDR1 is SGHRS and CDR2 is YFSETQ in the germline V gene. The CDR3 contains 15 residues. Trimming shortened V by 2 bases and J by 5 bases, and 16 bases separated the two germline ends. The CDR3 nucleotides are TGCGCCAGCAGCTTTGAGCAGGGGGAGGCGGAGACCCAGTACTTC. Its protein product is CASSFEQGEAETQYF.

The V call is TRBV30, the J call TRBJ1-1; a possible D gene is TRBD1 (6 bases). Deletions cut 2 bases from V and 4 bases from J, with 11 bases between. The CDR3 extends over 13 amino acids. CDR1 GTSNPN and CDR2 SVGIG come from the germline V gene (reference sequence). The CDR3, as DNA: TGTGCCTGGAGTTTCAAGGGGGGCACTGAAGCTTTCTTT. Translation: CAWSFKGGTEAFF.